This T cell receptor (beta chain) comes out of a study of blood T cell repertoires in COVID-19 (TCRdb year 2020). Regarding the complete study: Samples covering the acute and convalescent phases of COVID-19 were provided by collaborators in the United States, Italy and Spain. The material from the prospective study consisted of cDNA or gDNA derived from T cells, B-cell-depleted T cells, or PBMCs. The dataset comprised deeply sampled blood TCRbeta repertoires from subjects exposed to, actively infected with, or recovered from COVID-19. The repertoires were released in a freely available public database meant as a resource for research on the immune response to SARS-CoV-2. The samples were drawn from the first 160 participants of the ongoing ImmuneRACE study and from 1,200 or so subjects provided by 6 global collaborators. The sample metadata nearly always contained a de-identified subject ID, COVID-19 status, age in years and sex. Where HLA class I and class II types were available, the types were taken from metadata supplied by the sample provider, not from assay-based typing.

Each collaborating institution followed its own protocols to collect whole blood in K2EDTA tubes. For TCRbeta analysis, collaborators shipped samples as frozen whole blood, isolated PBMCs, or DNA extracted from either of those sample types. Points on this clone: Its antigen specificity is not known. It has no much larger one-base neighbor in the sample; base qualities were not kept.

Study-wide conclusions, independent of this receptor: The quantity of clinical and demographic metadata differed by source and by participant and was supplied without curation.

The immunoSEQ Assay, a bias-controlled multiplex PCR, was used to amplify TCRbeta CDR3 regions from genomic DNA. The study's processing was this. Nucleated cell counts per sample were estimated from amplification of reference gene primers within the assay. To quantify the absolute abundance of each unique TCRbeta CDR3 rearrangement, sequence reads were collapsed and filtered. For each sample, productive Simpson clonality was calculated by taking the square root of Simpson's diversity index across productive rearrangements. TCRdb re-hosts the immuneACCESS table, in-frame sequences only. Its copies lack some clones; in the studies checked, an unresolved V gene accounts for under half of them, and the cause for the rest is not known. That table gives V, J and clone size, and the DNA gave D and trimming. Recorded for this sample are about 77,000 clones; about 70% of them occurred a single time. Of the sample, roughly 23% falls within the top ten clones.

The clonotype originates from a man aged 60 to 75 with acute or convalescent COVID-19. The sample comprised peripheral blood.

The nucleotide sequence is TGTGCCAGCAGCCCGGGACTAGCACTGCGAGAGACCCAGTACTTC. Protein translation: CASSPGLALRETQYF. The chain is made from TRBV7-2 and TRBJ2-5, and 9 junction bases match TRBD2. The CDR3 sequence holds 15 residues, the cysteine and phenylalanine included. Of the read, only the CDR3 DNA is kept; its 45 bases are in frame from base 1. Trimming leaves V shorter by 5 bases and J shorter by 4 bases, with the junction holding 8 bases beyond the gene matches. CDR1 and CDR2, looked up from the germline V gene, are SGHTA and FQGNSA.